This T cell receptor beta chain was sequenced for a study of long-term antiretroviral therapy in people with HIV. A v3.0 immunoSEQ assay was performed at survey level. Using immunoSEQ multiplex PCR, the repertoire was profiled, and TCRdb retains in-frame clones only, with some absent. The sample contains 11,000 to 15,000 clones, roughly 80% of which appear only once. V gave up 6 bases and J gave up 9 bases, with 21 bases separating them. Germline V gene lookup returns CDR1 MNHEY and CDR2 SMNVEV (reference sequence). The CDR3 is 16 residues long. The sequencing here drew on unsorted PBMCs, taken 3.2 years before starting antiretroviral therapy. The source is a man aged 35 to 55 with HIV. The chain is built from TRBV27 and TRBJ1-6, with D possibly being TRBD1 (6 bases). The CDR3 nucleotides read TGTGCCAGCAGACCAAGGCCCCAGGACAGATTTTCACCCCTCCACTTT. Translation: CASRPRPQDRFSPLHF.